The clone carrying this TCR beta chain is classed as medium-sized. CDR1 and CDR2 from the germline V gene are MNHNS and SASEGT. This CDR3 has 15 residues. V dropped 8 bases and J dropped 2 bases, with 18 bases sitting between them. The data originate from a study of T cells after yellow fever vaccination. Study overall: CD3, CD45RA, CCR7 and CD95 guided sorting of the EM, EMRA, CM and Tscm memory subsets.

Study-wide points: Though it reached lower strength, the secondary response hit its peak faster, day 5 versus 15.

As TCR cDNA was made by 5'RACE template switching, a universal primer site and UMIs were added. TCRdb re-called the 5' RACE reads through MiXCR, storing one row per CDR3 protein. The sample has 46,000 or so distinct CDR3 sequences, around 6.8% seen once. This chain joins TRBV6-1 and TRBJ2-5, with D perhaps matching TRBD1 or TRBD2 (5 bases each). The sample consisted of PBMCs, either bulk or a sorted T-cell subset (CD4+, CD8+, memory, or dextramer-sorted; not recorded which), taken 45 days after the yellow fever booster vaccination. The source of this sequence is a man aged 30 to 45 who received the YFV17D yellow fever vaccine. The CDR3 spells CASRHAGADQETQYF. The CDR3 region has the DNA TGTGCCAGCCGCCACGCCGGGGCCGATCAAGAGACCCAGTACTTC.